One TCR beta chain is described in this entry. An end of the junction differs from the germline gene, which may be a read error. The data derive from a study of regulatory T cells in long-lasting Graves disease. Through Arm-PCR of CDR3 regions and iRepertoire HTBI primers, TCR beta libraries were built. TCRdb reanalysed the multiplex PCR reads using MiXCR and keeps one entry per CDR3 protein. This sample has fewer than 400,000 distinct CDR3 sequences, with roughly 18% found just once. Time point indicated: newly diagnosed GD, antithyroid drugs for less than 3 months. Generation of the TCR library employed RNA extracted from PBMCs. Investigators report Graves' disease was diagnosed under American Thyroid Association guidelines. The source material was peripheral blood mononuclear cells (PBMCs), sampled at new diagnosis, from a patient treated with antithyroid drugs. The clonotype was recovered from a female donor with Graves disease.

CDR3 coding DNA: TGTGTCAGCAGTACCGGGATCCAAGAGACCCAGTTCTTC. It translates to CVSSTGIQETQFF. The genes are TRBV2 and TRBJ2-5, with D possibly TRBD2 on 5 matching bases. The J call may be incorrect, as the DNA end agrees better with TRBJ2-1. CDR3 size: 13 residues. From germline, CDR1 is SNHLY and CDR2 FYNNEI.